The sequence of this T cell receptor (beta chain) was determined in a study of naive and memory T cell subsets. TCR cDNA received a 3' ligated oligonucleotide that carried a UMI. Ten or more counts support this clonotype. Four PCR rounds used nested alpha and beta constant region primers plus the SP2 primer. TCRdb re-derived calls from the 5' RACE reads in MiXCR, one entry per CDR3 protein. The sample carries 58,000 or so distinct CDR3 sequences, about 7.1% recorded once. Germline assignment: CDR1 MNHEY and CDR2 SVGEGT. There are 12 residues in the CDR3. Trimming pared 8 bases from V and 7 bases from J, leaving 12 bases between.

This TCR derives from a female donor in good health. V and J are TRBV6-2 or TRBV6-3 and TRBJ2-1, with D tentatively TRBD1 (6 bases). CDR3 loop: CASAPRGNEQFF. The CDR3 DNA is TGTGCCAGCGCTCCCAGGGGTAATGAGCAGTTCTTC.